Below are 5 T cell receptor beta chains sequenced from a single sample in a study of shared clonotypes between healthy human individuals. Repertoires were generated with immunoSEQ multiplex PCR, while TCRdb's copy carries only in-frame clones and drops some. In the table there are some 1,600,000 clones, 95% to 99% of which are singletons. The sample taken for sequencing was naive CD4+ T cells sorted from blood. Subset denoted: CD45RA+ positively selected. Source of these receptors: a man aged 25-45 years in good health.

This chain joins TRBV30 and TRBJ1-4; 8 nucleotides line up with TRBD1. The germline CDR1 and CDR2 sequences are GTSNPN and SVGIG (reference sequence). Germline trimming cut 3 bases from V and 6 bases from J; bases unmatched to any gene: 6. The CDR3 extends over 14 amino acids. The CDR3 nucleotides read TGTGCCTGGAGGTTGACAGGGGCGTATGAAAAACTGTTTTTT. This codes for CAWRLTGAYEKLFF.

This clone was seen just once. V gene TRBV18 combines with J gene TRBJ2-7; D could derive from TRBD1 or TRBD2 (6 bases each). This CDR3 spans 16 amino acids. Germline V gene lookup returns CDR1 KGHSH and CDR2 LQKENI. Trimming removed 1 base at V and 6 bases at J, with 19 bases between. In DNA, the CDR3 is TGTGCCAGCTCACCACGCACGAGGGGGGCGGCGGGCGAGCAGTACTTC. This encodes CASSPRTRGAAGEQYF.

Note on this clone: Other DNA sequences of this sample code for an identical CDR3. CDR3 residues: CAISESTSTDTQYF. The CDR3 bases are TGTGCCATCAGTGAGTCAACTAGCACAGATACGCAGTATTTT. V gene TRBV10-3 combines with J gene TRBJ2-3; D not certain. Trimming took 0 bases from V and 0 from J, leaving 4 bases between them. Per the germline V gene, CDR1 is ENHRY and CDR2 is SYGVKD. The CDR3 length is 14 residues.

This chain links TRBV30 with TRBJ2-2; D is undetermined. The germline V gene has CDR1 GTSNPN and CDR2 SVGIG (reference sequence). Deletions cut 8 bases from V and 5 bases from J, with 12 bases between. This CDR3 has 12 residues. CDR3 coding DNA: TGTGCCGGGCCAATTCTTACCGGGGAGCTGTTTTTT. This gives the protein CAGPILTGELFF.

The V and J genes are TRBV6-5 and TRBJ2-1, with D perhaps TRBD2 (6 bases). This CDR3 spans 15 amino acids. The germline V and J ends were trimmed by 4 bases and 0 bases, with 10 bases remaining between them. Germline CDR1 and CDR2: MNHEY and SVGAGI. For the CDR3, the DNA is TGTGCCAGCAGTTCCCCAGCGGGCTCCTACAATGAGCAGTTCTTC. Its translation is CASSSPAGSYNEQFF.